This is a list of T cell receptor beta chains from one sample in a study of blood T cell repertoires in COVID-19. Measured with immunoSEQ multiplex PCR; TCRdb has only the in-frame clones, and not every one. The sample holds about 55,000 clones, 90% seen once. The sample was peripheral blood. All receptors derive from a man aged 35-49 years with acute or convalescent COVID-19. Each CDR3 is given with its conserved first and last residue. D genes are given only for firm matches. The listing skips clone size in some rows; elsewhere it reads once, few, many or a size class.

abundance	d_gene	v_gene	j_gene	CDR3nt	CDR3aa
-	TRBD2	TRBV4-2	TRBJ2-3	TGTGCCAGCAGCCAAGGGGGCGGGAGTGGGGCAGATACGCAGTATTTT	CASSQGGGSGADTQYF
-	TRBD1	TRBV5-1	TRBJ2-2	TGCGCCAGCAGCTTGTACCCGACAGGGGTGAGCACCGGGGAGCTGTTTTTT	CASSLYPTGVSTGELFF
-	-	TRBV6-1	TRBJ2-7	TGTGCCAGCAGTGATTGGGGCCCTTCCTACGAGCAGTACTTC	CASSDWGPSYEQYF
-	TRBD2	TRBV29-1	TRBJ2-7	TGCAGCGTTGAGCTCGGACTAGACCGCTACGAGCAGTACTTC	CSVELGLDRYEQYF
-	-	TRBV7-6	TRBJ2-1	TGTGCCAGCAGTCCTTCGTTTGGGCATGAGCAGTTCTTC	CASSPSFGHEQFF
-	TRBD1	TRBV6-4	TRBJ2-2	TGTGCCAGCACCCCCGGGACAGGGGGCCCCGGGGAGCTGTTTTTT	CASTPGTGGPGELFF
once	TRBD1	TRBV19	TRBJ1-1	TGTGCCAGTAGTCCGCTGACAGGGGGGATCACTGAAGCTTTCTTT	CASSPLTGGITEAFF
-	TRBD1	TRBV5-1	TRBJ2-7	TGCGCCAGCAGCGCAGAATTATTCGGGACAGGGGGCAACGAGCAGTACTTC	CASSAELFGTGGNEQYF
-	TRBD1	TRBV11-3	TRBJ1-3	TGTGCCAGCAGCTTGGGGGACAGGATCTCTGGAAACACCATATATTTT	CASSLGDRISGNTIYF
-	-	TRBV6-5	TRBJ1-4	TGTGCCAGCAGGGACGACGGGGGAAATGAAAAACTGTTTTTT	CASRDDGGNEKLFF
-	-	TRBV6-6	TRBJ1-2	TGTGCCAGCAGCCTCTCCCAGGGGAACTATGGCTACACCTTC	CASSLSQGNYGYTF
-	TRBD1	TRBV27	TRBJ2-6	TGTGCCAGCAGGAGGACAGGGGCTGGGGCCAACGTCCTGACTTTC	CASRRTGAGANVLTF
-	-	TRBV6-2/TRBV6-3	TRBJ2-5	TGTGCCAGCAGTTATCAAGGACTGGGGGCAGAGACCCAGTACTTC	CASSYQGLGAETQYF
-	TRBD1	TRBV4-3	TRBJ1-2	TGCGCCAGCAGCCAGCGACAGGGGGTCTTTGGCTACACCTTC	CASSQRQGVFGYTF
-	-	TRBV12-5	TRBJ1-2	TGTGCTAGTGGTCTCGCTTCGGGGGGGGCCTATGGCTACACCTTC	CASGLASGGAYGYTF
-	TRBD1	TRBV18	TRBJ1-1	TGTGCCAGCTTAACCGGGACAGCAACAAACACTGAAGCTTTCTTT	CASLTGTATNTEAFF
-	-	TRBV2	TRBJ2-7	TGTGCCAGCAGTGACGGCGGGCTCTCCTACGAGCAGTACTTC	CASSDGGLSYEQYF
-	TRBD1	TRBV7-2	TRBJ1-5	TGTGCCAGCAGCACGGGGACAGGGGGCGGTCAGCCCCAGCATTTT	CASSTGTGGGQPQHF
-	TRBD2	TRBV19	TRBJ2-1	TGTGCCAGTAGTCCCAGCGGGAGGGGCTACAATGAGCAGTTCTTC	CASSPSGRGYNEQFF
-	-	TRBV19	TRBJ2-1	TGTGCCAGTAGCTCGTTTCGGGGAGTCTCCTCCTACAATGAGCAGTTCTTC	CASSSFRGVSSYNEQFF
-	-	TRBV7-3	TRBJ2-2	TGTGCCAGCAGCCCGGTACAGGGACACACCGGGGAGCTGTTTTTT	CASSPVQGHTGELFF
once	TRBD2	TRBV28	TRBJ2-5	TGTGCCAGCAGTCTAGGACTAGCGGGCCAAGAGACCCAGTACTTC	CASSLGLAGQETQYF
-	TRBD1	TRBV30	TRBJ2-3	TGTGCCTGGAGTAAGGGACAGGACGTAACAGATACGCAGTATTTT	CAWSKGQDVTDTQYF
-	TRBD2	TRBV4-1	TRBJ2-3	TGCGCCAGCAGCCAAGAAGCTAGCGGGGGTAGCACAGATACGCAGTATTTT	CASSQEASGGSTDTQYF
-	-	TRBV2	TRBJ2-3	TGTGCCAGAGCCCTCAGCACAGATACGCAGTATTTT	CARALSTDTQYF
-	-	TRBV6-5	TRBJ1-2	TGTGCCAGCAGTTCAGGGTCCGGTGGCTACACCTTC	CASSSGSGGYTF
once	-	TRBV6-5	TRBJ2-1	TGTGCCAGCAGCTACGATAGCGGTTACAATGAGCAGTTCTTC	CASSYDSGYNEQFF
-	-	TRBV19	TRBJ1-5	TGTGCCAGTAGAACTTCGCCTCGGGAATACCATCAGCCCCAGCATTTT	CASRTSPREYHQPQHF
-	TRBD1	TRBV5-1	TRBJ2-1	TGCGCCAGCAGCTTGAGCAGGGGGAAGAGTAATGAGCAGTTCTTC	CASSLSRGKSNEQFF
-	-	TRBV9	TRBJ2-1	TGTGCCAGCAGCGCCCGGACTCACGATGAGCAGTTCTTC	CASSARTHDEQFF
-	TRBD1	TRBV12-3/TRBV12-4	TRBJ1-2	TGTGCCAGCAGTCCGCTCCAGGGGGACGGCTACACCTTC	CASSPLQGDGYTF